This TCR beta chain is drawn from a study of OX40 agonist ivuxolimab in advanced cancers. For context, the study as a whole: The costimulatory receptor OX40 (CD134) was targeted by ivuxolimab, a fully human IgG2 agonistic monoclonal antibody. The monotherapy dose-escalation portion (N ≈ 55 patients) of the phase I ivuxolimab trial is reported in the paper. Prior anti-PD-1, anti-PD-L1 or anti-CTLA-4 therapy was permitted, and checkpoint inhibitors had been received by roughly two fifths of dose-escalation patients. Among the 52 dose-escalation patients, about 20 had hepatocellular carcinoma, 15 or so melanoma, 9 renal cell carcinoma and 9 head and neck cancer. Intravenous ivuxolimab was administered to patients every 2 weeks at six dose levels: 0.01, 0.1, 0.3, 1.5, 3 and 10 mg/kg. The purpose of peripheral TCRbeta sequencing was to test whether ivuxolimab changed TCR sequence diversity and led to clonal T-cell expansion. Partial responses were achieved by three dose-escalation patients, of whom one had hepatocellular carcinoma and two had cutaneous melanoma. A male proportion of approximately 83% and a mean age of roughly 58 years, ranging from about 23 to 79, were recorded for the dose-escalation cohort.

The paper's findings and limits, for the study overall: After ivuxolimab, more expanded clones were found on average in CD8+ T cells than in CD4+ T cells. At doses of 0.1 to 3.0 mg/kg, clonal expansion of both CD4+ and CD8+ T cells in blood was seen between baseline and week 6. The antigen specificity of the peripheral T cells that underwent clonal expansion was not determined. In the 0.1-3.0 mg/kg groups, partial responders had among the lowest normalized peripheral clonal expansion, particularly in CD8+ T cells. Low levels of normalized T-cell clonal expansion were also seen in some patients who did not respond.

With regard to this clone: Its antigen specificity is not known. No base-level quality is on record; no much larger clone is a single base apart.

To sequence the TCRbeta CDR3 region, genomic DNA was isolated from the sorted cells. The immunoSEQ Assay was used for sequencing of TCRbeta CDR3 regions. Held by TCRdb, this immuneACCESS table contains in-frame sequences only and omits some clones. Under half of the omission traces to an unresolved V gene where checked; the cause of the rest is unknown. For this sample the table gives 60,000 to 70,000 clones, of which 70% to 85% were detected only once. The biggest ten clones account for around 1.5% of the sample. Patients with a history of autoimmune disease or receiving systemic immunosuppression were excluded from the trial. Peripheral blood for TCR sequencing was drawn from every dose cohort at baseline, at cycle 4 day 1 and at cycle 7 day 1. Samples came from an open-label, multicenter, first-in-human phase I dose-escalation trial of ivuxolimab. Adults with locally advanced or metastatic melanoma, renal cell, hepatocellular, or head and neck squamous cell carcinoma were enrolled in the trial. Before TCR sequencing, CD4+ and CD8+ T cells were separately sorted from peripheral blood.

This receptor was obtained from an adult with an advanced solid tumor such as melanoma, head and neck, liver or kidney cancer. Sequencing was performed on CD4+ or CD8+ T cells sorted from blood, taken in a trial of the OX40 agonist ivuxolimab.

CDR3 protein: CASSQALAGASYEQYF. The DNA sequence is given as TGTGCCAGCAGCCAAGCCTTAGCGGGTGCCTCCTACGAGCAGTACTTC. The rearranged chain carries TRBV4-2 and TRBJ2-7, with 7 junctional bases fitting TRBD2. Germline trimming amounts to 1 base on V and 0 bases on J, with 6 as the count of junction bases outside the gene matches. Sequences LGHNA (CDR1) and YNFKEQ (CDR2) are obtained from the germline V gene. The CDR3 sequence holds 16 residues, the cysteine and phenylalanine included. Just CDR3 DNA is preserved here, 48 bases in frame from base 1.